In this sample, the clone carrying this T cell receptor beta chain turned up many times. Its target is not known. The entry originates in a study of T cells after yellow fever vaccination. As for the study in general: It was SMART-Seq v4 Ultra Low Input that prepared the fractions with low cell numbers. Regarding the study as a whole: Boosting was followed by the reappearance of most primary-vaccination clones (around 95% CD4, around 86% CD8).

V was cut by 5 bases and J by 7 bases, with 15 bases left in between. The CDR3 consists of 14 residues. Germline CDR1 SGHAT, CDR2 FQNNGV. Each CDR3 protein gets one entry after TCRdb re-called the 5' RACE reads with MiXCR. The sample has some 250,000 distinct CDR3 sequences, around 3.5% seen once. This chain joins TRBV11-2 and TRBJ2-1; a possible D gene is TRBD1 (6 bases). The source was PBMCs, collected 15 days after the yellow fever booster vaccination. The receptor's source is a man younger than 35 who received the YFV17D yellow fever vaccine. CDR3 residues: CASSSIRGQNEQFF. DNA of the CDR3: TGTGCCAGCAGCAGTATCAGGGGTCAGAATGAGCAGTTCTTC.